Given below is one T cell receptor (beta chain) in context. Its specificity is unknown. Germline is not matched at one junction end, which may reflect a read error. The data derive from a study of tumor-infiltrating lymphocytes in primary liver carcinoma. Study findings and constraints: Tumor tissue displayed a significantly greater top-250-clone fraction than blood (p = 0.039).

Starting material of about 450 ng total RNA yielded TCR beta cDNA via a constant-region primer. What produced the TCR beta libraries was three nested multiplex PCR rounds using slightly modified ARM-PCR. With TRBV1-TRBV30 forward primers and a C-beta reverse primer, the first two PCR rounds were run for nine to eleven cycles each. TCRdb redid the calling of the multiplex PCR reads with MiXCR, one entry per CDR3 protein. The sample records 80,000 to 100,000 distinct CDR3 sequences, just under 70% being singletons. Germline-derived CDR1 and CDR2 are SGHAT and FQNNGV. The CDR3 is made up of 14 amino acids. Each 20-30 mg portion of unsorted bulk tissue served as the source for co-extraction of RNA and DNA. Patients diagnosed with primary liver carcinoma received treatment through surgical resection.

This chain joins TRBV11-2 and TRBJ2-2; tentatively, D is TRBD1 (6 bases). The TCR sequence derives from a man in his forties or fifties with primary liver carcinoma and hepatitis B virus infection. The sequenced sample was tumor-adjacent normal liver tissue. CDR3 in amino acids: CTSSWGHRTGELFF. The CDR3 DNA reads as TGTACCAGCAGTTGGGGACACCGCACCGGGGAGCTATTTTTT.